This entry lists 20 T cell receptor beta chains sequenced from one sample in a study of cytomegalovirus exposure and HLA in healthy donors. PCR primers comprised 60 Vbeta and 13 Jbeta primers. Sequenced by immunoSEQ multiplex PCR; TCRdb stores in-frame clones only, minus some. The sample lists roughly 200,000 clones, around 80% occurring once. Sequenced input: PBMCs. Receptor source: a woman aged 18-29 years in good health and CMV-seronegative.

This clone came up a few times. The chain links TRBV30 to TRBJ1-1; TRBD1 is a possible D gene (5 bases). This CDR3 spans 14 amino acids. CDR1 GTSNPN and CDR2 SVGIG come from the germline V gene (reference sequence). Trimming cost V 0 bases and J 1 base, with 9 bases left between them. The CDR3 sequence is CAWSVGAGNTEAFF. The DNA of the CDR3 is TGTGCCTGGAGTGTAGGGGCAGGGAACACTGAAGCTTTCTTT. The variable domain in full, with the rest retrieved from reference TRBV30 and TRBJ1-1, is SQTIHQWPATLVQPVGSPLSLECTVEGTSNPNLYWYRQAAGRGLQLLFYSVGIGQISSEVPQNLSASRPQDRQFILSSKKLLLSDSGFYLCAWSVGAGNTEAFFGQGTRLTVV.

V gene TRBV7-6 combines with J gene TRBJ2-2; 10 nucleotides agree with TRBD2. The germline gives CDR1 SGHVS, CDR2 FNYEAQ. This CDR3 comprises 19 residues. V gave up 7 bases and J gave up 0 bases; unmatched junction bases: 14. DNA of the CDR3: TGTGCCAGCACCCCGGAACTAGCGGGGATCCTCTCGAACACCGGGGAGCTGTTTTTT. Encoded protein: CASTPELAGILSNTGELFF.

The chain is built from TRBV11-2 and TRBJ2-3, with 14 bases fitting TRBD2. In germline, CDR1 is SGHAT, CDR2 FQNNGV. The CDR3 totals 19 residues. V was pared by 4 bases and J by 2 bases, with 11 bases of the junction left unmatched. DNA of the CDR3: TGTGCCAGCAGCTACGGACTAGCGGGAGGAGGACTCAACACAGATACGCAGTATTTT. It is translated as CASSYGLAGGGLNTDTQYF.

This clone was seen a few times. The chain links TRBV7-2 to TRBJ1-3; D is unclear. This CDR3 is built from 15 residues. The germline V and J ends were trimmed by 3 bases and 0 bases, with 9 bases remaining between them. Germline V lookup: CDR1 SGHTA, CDR2 FQGNSA. The CDR3: CASSFPSSSGNTIYF. The CDR3 DNA follows: TGTGCCAGCAGCTTTCCGTCCAGCTCTGGAAACACCATATATTTT. Together with reference TRBV7-2 and TRBJ1-3, the CDR3 gives the full variable domain: GAGVSQSPSNKVTEKGKDVELRCDPISGHTALYWYRQSLGQGLEFLIYFQGNSAPDKSGLPSDRFSAERTGGSVSTLTIQRTQQEDSAVYLCASSFPSSSGNTIYFGEGSWLTVV.

J is TRBJ2-5 and V is TRBV7-2; 9 nucleotides match TRBD1. Trimming at V came to 2 bases and at J to 4 bases, leaving 8 bases not matched to a gene. The CDR3 is 16 residues long. Germline V gene data show CDR1 as SGHTA and CDR2 as FQGNSA. Written as DNA, the CDR3 is TGTGCCAGCAGCTTAAGGCGGACAGGGGATGGAGAGACCCAGTACTTC. Translation gives CASSLRRTGDGETQYF. The variable domain in full, with the rest retrieved from reference TRBV7-2 and TRBJ2-5, is GAGVSQSPSNKVTEKGKDVELRCDPISGHTALYWYRQSLGQGLEFLIYFQGNSAPDKSGLPSDRFSAERTGGSVSTLTIQRTQQEDSAVYLCASSLRRTGDGETQYFGPGTRLLVL.

The chain joins TRBV30 to TRBJ1-1, with D maybe TRBD1 (6 bases). CDR1 is GTSNPN and CDR2 is SVGIG in the germline V gene (reference sequence). V lost 2 bases, J lost 6 bases, and 10 bases lay in between. This CDR3 is 12 amino acids long. The CDR3 spells CAWSTGFAEAFF. The CDR3 DNA sequence: TGTGCCTGGAGTACAGGGTTCGCTGAAGCTTTCTTT.

The V call is TRBV5-6, the J call TRBJ1-1; D gene unclear. Germline-derived CDR1 and CDR2 are SGHDT and YYEEEE. Trimming took off 2 bases at V and 3 bases at J, with 17 bases between the two ends. The CDR3 has 16 residues. The CDR3 here is CASSFRHYREDTEAFF. The CDR3 bases are TGTGCCAGCAGCTTCCGACATTATCGGGAAGACACTGAAGCTTTCTTT.

The chain couples TRBV10-3 to TRBJ1-4, with D perhaps TRBD1 (5 bases). The germline gives CDR1 ENHRY, CDR2 SYGVKD. The CDR3 is 14 amino acids. The V gene lost 2 bases and the J gene lost 4 bases, with 8 bases spanning the gap. CDR3 region: CAISERGDNEKLFF. The DNA of the CDR3 is TGTGCCATCAGTGAGAGGGGTGATAATGAAAAACTGTTTTTT.

The chain uses TRBV18 and TRBJ1-4; D gene uncertain. This CDR3 has 17 amino acids. Germline-derived CDR1 and CDR2 are KGHSH and LQKENI. The V and J ends lost 3 bases and 0 bases respectively, with 14 bases between them. In DNA form, the CDR3 reads TGTGCCAGCTCACCTGATGCCAACAGAGCAACTAATGAAAAACTGTTTTTT. Its translation: CASSPDANRATNEKLFF.

The genes are TRBV6-5 and TRBJ1-1, with a tentative D call TRBD1 (5 bases). V was shortened by 7 bases and J by 6 bases, with 18 bases between the two germline ends. Looked up from germline, CDR1 is MNHEY and CDR2 is SVGAGI. This CDR3 has 14 residues. Here the CDR3 DNA reads TGTGCCAGCAACCCCGGACGGGGGGTTCCTGAAGCTTTCTTT. Amino acid sequence: CASNPGRGVPEAFF.

V is TRBV7-7 and J is TRBJ2-4; maybe TRBD2 (5 bases). The CDR3 is made up of 18 amino acids. Trimming removed 2 bases from V and 1 base from J, with 18 bases in between. Germline V CDR1 and CDR2: SSHAT, FNYEAQ (reference sequence). The CDR3 DNA reads as TGTGCCAGCAGCTTAATCATCGTCGGGATCGGGGCCAAAAACATTCAGTACTTC. Translation: CASSLIIVGIGAKNIQYF.

The V call is TRBV4-3, the J call TRBJ2-1; the match to TRBD2 covers 7 bases. Germline V lookup: CDR1 LGHNA, CDR2 YSLEER. V shed 1 base and J 12 bases; nucleotides not matched to a gene: 3. The CDR3 totals 12 residues. The CDR3 loop reads CASSQGPGGQFF. As DNA, the CDR3 is TGCGCCAGCAGCCAAGGACCGGGAGGGCAGTTCTTC.

In DNA, the CDR3 is TGTGCCAGCAGCGCGACAGGAGTCGGAGTCCACGAGCAGTACTTC. Its protein is CASSATGVGVHEQYF. The rearrangement joins TRBV7-9 to TRBJ2-5; tentative D call: TRBD1 (6 bases). The tail of the sequence fits TRBJ2-7 better, so the J call may be wrong. The CDR3 covers 15 residues. CDR1 SEHNR and CDR2 FQNEAQ come from the germline V gene (reference sequence).

The V call is TRBV7-9, the J call TRBJ2-1; 10 nucleotides align to TRBD2. V dropped 1 base and J dropped 1; count of bases not matched to a gene: 4. Germline lookup yields CDR1 SEHNR and CDR2 FQNEAQ (reference sequence). This CDR3 region has 17 residues. As DNA, the CDR3 is TGTGCCAGCAGCTTAGGGGGACTAGCGCCTTCCTACAATGAGCAGTTCTTC. Protein sequence: CASSLGGLAPSYNEQFF.

This chain joins TRBV18 and TRBJ2-5; possible D gene TRBD1, 5 bases. In germline, CDR1 is KGHSH, CDR2 LQKENI. There are 13 residues in the CDR3. V was shortened by 4 bases and J by 2 bases, with 8 bases between the two germline ends. The CDR3 loop is CASSRQNQETQYF. In DNA, the CDR3 is TGTGCCAGCTCACGACAGAATCAAGAGACCCAGTACTTC. Filled out from reference TRBV18 and TRBJ2-5, the complete variable domain reads NAGVMQNPRHLVRRRGQEARLRCSPMKGHSHVYWYRQLPEEGLKFMVYLQKENIIDESGMPKERFSAEFPKEGPSILRIQQVVRGDSAAYFCASSRQNQETQYFGPGTRLLVL.

This chain uses TRBV4-3 with TRBJ1-2; 9 positions agree with TRBD1. Per the germline V gene, CDR1 is LGHNA and CDR2 is YSLEER. V lost 3 bases and J lost 7; bases outside the gene matches: 6. The CDR3 is 14 residues long. CDR3 residues: CASSQGDRVSGYTF. In nucleotides, the CDR3 is TGCGCCAGCAGCCAGGGGGACAGGGTTTCTGGCTACACCTTC.

This rearrangement joins TRBV7-7 to TRBJ2-3; D is ambiguous. CDR1 and CDR2 (germline): SSHAT, FNYEAQ (reference sequence). Trimming cost V 3 bases and J 12 bases, with 13 bases left between them. The CDR3 sequence is 12 residues long. CDR3 sequence reads: CASSFLGLEQYF. CDR3 bases: TGTGCCAGCAGCTTTTTAGGTCTAGAACAGTATTTT.

DNA of the CDR3: TGTGCCAGCAGTTTCGGACAGCAATATGGCTACACCTTC. As protein: CASSFGQQYGYTF. This chain connects TRBV27 to TRBJ1-2; a possible D gene is TRBD1 (6 bases). Trimming cost V 3 bases and J 5 bases, with 10 bases left between them. Germline assignment: CDR1 MNHEY and CDR2 SMNVEV (reference sequence). The length of the CDR3 is 13 residues.

This clone appeared a few times. The V gene is TRBV6-6, the J gene TRBJ1-5; D perhaps matches TRBD1 (6 bases). V was cut by 5 bases and J by 5 bases, with 16 bases left in between. Germline loops: CDR1 MNHNY, CDR2 SVGAGI (reference sequence). This CDR3 contains 15 residues. As DNA, the CDR3 is TGTGCCAGCAGTCACACAGTGGGGGCTTATCAGCCCCAGCATTTT. Its protein is CASSHTVGAYQPQHF.

V and J are TRBV6-1 and TRBJ1-6; D is ambiguous. Trimming removed 1 base at V and 4 bases at J, with 20 bases between. The germline V gene encodes CDR1 MNHNS and CDR2 SASEGT. The CDR3 loop spans 19 amino acids. CDR3 DNA sequence: TGTGCCAGCAGTGAAGACCAAGACGACGGGAGTTTATATAATTCACCCCTCCACTTT. Its protein product is CASSEDQDDGSLYNSPLHF.